This T cell receptor (beta chain) was obtained from a study of identical twins. Study conclusions and caveats: Part of the zero-insertion signal could reflect confounding by invariant MAIT and iNKT cells.

This clonotype came up a few times. Its antigen is currently unknown. This CDR3 contains 14 residues. The germline V gene has CDR1 MNHEY and CDR2 SMNVEV (reference sequence). Trimming removed 6 bases from V and 4 bases from J; junction bases left unmatched: 6. TCRdb ran MiXCR on the 5' RACE reads and lists one entry per CDR3 protein. This table has 350,000 to 400,000 distinct CDR3 sequences, roughly 9% appearing once. The sequence came from a woman aged 45-65 years in good health. Sequencing was done on a sample of naive T cells sorted from blood. The V call is TRBV27, the J call TRBJ2-7, with 10 bases fitting TRBD2. CDR3 amino acids: CASSRALAGYEQYF. In DNA form, the CDR3 reads TGTGCCAGCAGCCGGGCACTAGCGGGGTACGAGCAGTACTTC.